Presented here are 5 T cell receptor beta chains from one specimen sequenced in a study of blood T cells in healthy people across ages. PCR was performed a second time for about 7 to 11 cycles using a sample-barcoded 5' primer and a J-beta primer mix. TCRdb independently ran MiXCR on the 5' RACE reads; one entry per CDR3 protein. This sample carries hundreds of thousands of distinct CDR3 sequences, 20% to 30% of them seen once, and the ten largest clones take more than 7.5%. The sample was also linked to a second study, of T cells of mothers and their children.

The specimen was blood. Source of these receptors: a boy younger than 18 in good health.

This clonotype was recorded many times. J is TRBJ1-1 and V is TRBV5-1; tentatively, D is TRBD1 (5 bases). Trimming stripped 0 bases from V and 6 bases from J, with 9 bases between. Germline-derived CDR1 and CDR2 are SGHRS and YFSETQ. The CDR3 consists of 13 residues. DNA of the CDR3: TGCGCCAGCAGCTTGGCGGGGGGAGCTGAAGCTTTCTTT. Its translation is CASSLAGGAEAFF. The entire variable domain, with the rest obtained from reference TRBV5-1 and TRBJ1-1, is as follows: KAGVTQTPRYLIKTRGQQVTLSCSPISGHRSVSWYQQTPGQGLQFLFEYFSETQRNKGNFPGRFSGRQFSNSRSEMNVSTLELGDSALYLCASSLAGGAEAFFGQGTRLTVV.

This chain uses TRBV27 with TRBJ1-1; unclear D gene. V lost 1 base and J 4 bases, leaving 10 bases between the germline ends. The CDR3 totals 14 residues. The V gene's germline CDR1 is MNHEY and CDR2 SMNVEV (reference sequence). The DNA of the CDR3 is TGTGCCAGCAGTTTATTGTACCGGGTCACTGAAGCTTTCTTT. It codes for CASSLLYRVTEAFF.

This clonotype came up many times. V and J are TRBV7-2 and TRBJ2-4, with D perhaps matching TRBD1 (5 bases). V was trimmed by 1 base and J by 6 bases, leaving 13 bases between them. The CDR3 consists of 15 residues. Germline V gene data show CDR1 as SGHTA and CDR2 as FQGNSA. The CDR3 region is CASSLVAGYANIQYF. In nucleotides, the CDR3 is TGTGCCAGCAGCTTAGTGGCAGGGTACGCAAACATTCAGTACTTC.

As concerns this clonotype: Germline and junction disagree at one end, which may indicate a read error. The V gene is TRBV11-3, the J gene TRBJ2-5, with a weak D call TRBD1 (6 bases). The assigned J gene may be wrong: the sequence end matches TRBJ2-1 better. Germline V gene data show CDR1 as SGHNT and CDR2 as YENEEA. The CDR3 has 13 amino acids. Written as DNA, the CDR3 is TGTGCCAGCAGCGAACCAGGGGTCGATGAACAGTTCTTC. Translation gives CASSEPGVDEQFF.

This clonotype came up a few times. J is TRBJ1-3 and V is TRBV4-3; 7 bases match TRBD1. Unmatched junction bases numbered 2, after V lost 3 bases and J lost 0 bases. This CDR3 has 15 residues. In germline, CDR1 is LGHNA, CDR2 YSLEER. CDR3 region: CASSQRQGSGNTIYF. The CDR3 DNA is TGCGCCAGCAGCCAGAGACAGGGCTCTGGAAACACCATATATTTT.